This TCR beta chain came from a study of blood T cell repertoires in COVID-19. Study context: Donors in the United States, Italy and Spain gave samples during acute or convalescent COVID-19.

This clone was counted between two and nine times. V was trimmed by 5 bases and J by 1 base, leaving 8 bases between them. Germline loops: CDR1 MRHNA, CDR2 SNTAGT. The CDR3 runs 13 residues. Measured with immunoSEQ multiplex PCR; TCRdb has only the in-frame clones, and not every one. The profile covers some 200,000 clones, with 75% to 90% appearing a single time and approximately 2% taken by the ten largest. Everyone who took part was roughly 18 to 100 years old, and they came from about 25 US areas. Researchers sorted participants into cohorts using their self-reported clinical history. The chain combines TRBV6-4 with TRBJ1-1, with a tentative D call TRBD1 (5 bases). The source of this sequence is a woman in her twenties or thirties who had recovered from COVID-19. The specimen sequenced was PBMCs or T cells enriched from blood (not recorded which). CDR3 nucleotides: TGTGCCAGCAGTCTCAGGGCGAACACTGAAGCTTTCTTT. Translation: CASSLRANTEAFF.